The source of this TCR beta chain is a study of response to subunit inactivated influenza vaccine. Study results and limitations: Seasonal influenza vaccination, on each occasion, was suggested by the authors to recruit few new T cells.

Each CDR3 protein is one row after TCRdb ran MiXCR on the RT-PCR reads. The data show 150,000 to 200,000 distinct CDR3 sequences, around a tenth seen once. From germline, CDR1 is SGHTA and CDR2 FQGNSA. CDR3 length: 13 residues. V shed 8 bases and J 5 bases; nucleotides not matched to a gene: 5. This clonotype was picked up many times. Antigen unknown. The chain joins TRBV7-2 to TRBJ2-3; 9 nucleotides agree with TRBD1. The sample here was non-naive T cells sorted from PBMCs, taken on the day of vaccination. The clonotype was recovered from a man between 45 and 60 years old who received an inactivated influenza vaccine. The CDR3 spells CASPQGAGDTQYF. The DNA of the CDR3 is TGTGCCAGCCCACAGGGGGCTGGAGATACGCAGTATTTT.